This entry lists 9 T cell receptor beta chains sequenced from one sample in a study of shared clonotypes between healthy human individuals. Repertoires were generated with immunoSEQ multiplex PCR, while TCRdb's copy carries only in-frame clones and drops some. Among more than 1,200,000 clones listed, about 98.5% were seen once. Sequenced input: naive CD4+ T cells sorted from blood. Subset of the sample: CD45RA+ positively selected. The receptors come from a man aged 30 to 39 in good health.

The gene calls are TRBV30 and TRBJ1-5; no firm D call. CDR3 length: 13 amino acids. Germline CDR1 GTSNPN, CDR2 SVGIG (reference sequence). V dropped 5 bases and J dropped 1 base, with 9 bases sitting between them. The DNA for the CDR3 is TGTGCCTGGGGCTTGGGGAGCAATCAGCCCCAGCATTTT. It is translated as CAWGLGSNQPQHF.

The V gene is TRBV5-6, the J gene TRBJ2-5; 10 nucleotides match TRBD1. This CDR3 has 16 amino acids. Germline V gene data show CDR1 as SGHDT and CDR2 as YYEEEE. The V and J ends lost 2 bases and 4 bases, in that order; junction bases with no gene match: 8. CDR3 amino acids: CASSLGRGQGVETQYF. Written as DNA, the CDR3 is TGTGCCAGCAGCTTAGGTCGCGGACAGGGGGTAGAGACCCAGTACTTC. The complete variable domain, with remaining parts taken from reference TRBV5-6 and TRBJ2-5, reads DAGVTQSPTHLIKTRGQQVTLRCSPKSGHDTVSWYQQALGQGPQFIFQYYEEEERQRGNFPDRFSGHQFPNYSSELNVNALLLGDSALYLCASSLGRGQGVETQYFGPGTRLLVL.

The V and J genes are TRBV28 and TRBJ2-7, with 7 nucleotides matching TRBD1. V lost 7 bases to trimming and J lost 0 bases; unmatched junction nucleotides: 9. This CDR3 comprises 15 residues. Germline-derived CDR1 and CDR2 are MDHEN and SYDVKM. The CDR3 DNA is TGTGCCAGCAACCCGACAGGGTCGTCCTCCTACGAGCAGTACTTC. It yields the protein CASNPTGSSSYEQYF.

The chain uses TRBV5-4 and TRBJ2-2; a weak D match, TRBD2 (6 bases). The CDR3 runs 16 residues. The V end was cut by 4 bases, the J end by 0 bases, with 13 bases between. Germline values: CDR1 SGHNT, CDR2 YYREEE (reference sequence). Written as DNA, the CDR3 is TGTGCCAGCAGCACGGGGACTGGTGCGAACACCGGGGAGCTGTTTTTT. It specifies CASSTGTGANTGELFF.

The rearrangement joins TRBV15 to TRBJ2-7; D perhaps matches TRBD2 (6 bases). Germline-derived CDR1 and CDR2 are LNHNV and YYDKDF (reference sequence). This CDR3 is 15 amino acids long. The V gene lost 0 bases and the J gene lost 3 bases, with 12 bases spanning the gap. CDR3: CATSRDRTTVYEQYF. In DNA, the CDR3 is TGTGCCACCAGCAGAGATCGGACTACCGTCTACGAGCAGTACTTC. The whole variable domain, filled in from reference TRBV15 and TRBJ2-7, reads DAMVIQNPRYQVTQFGKPVTLSCSQTLNHNVMYWYQQKSSQAPKLLFHYYDKDFNNEADTPDNFQSRRPNTSFCFLDIRSPGLGDTAMYLCATSRDRTTVYEQYFGPGTRLTVT.

The CDR3 spells CASSDWDSLRANVLTF. For the CDR3, the DNA is TGTGCCAGCAGTGACTGGGACAGCCTGAGGGCCAACGTCCTGACTTTC. The chain joins TRBV6-1 to TRBJ2-6; 7 nucleotides align to TRBD1. CDR3 length: 16 residues. Germline CDR1 reads MNHNS; CDR2 reads SASEGT. J was trimmed by 5 bases and V by 3 bases; bases with no gene match: 7.

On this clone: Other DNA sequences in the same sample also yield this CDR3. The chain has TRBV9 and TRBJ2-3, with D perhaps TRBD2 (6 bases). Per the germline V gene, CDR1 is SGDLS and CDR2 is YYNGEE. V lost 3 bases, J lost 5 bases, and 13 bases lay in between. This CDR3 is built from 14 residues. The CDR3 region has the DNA TGTGCCAGCAGCGAGGGACTCCCTTTAGATACGCAGTATTTT. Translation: CASSEGLPLDTQYF.

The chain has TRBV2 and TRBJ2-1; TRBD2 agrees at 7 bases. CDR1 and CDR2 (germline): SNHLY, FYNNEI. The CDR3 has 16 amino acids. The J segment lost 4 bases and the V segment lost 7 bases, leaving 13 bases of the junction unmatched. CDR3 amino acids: CASKIELALTYNEQFF. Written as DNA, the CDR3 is TGTGCCAGCAAAATTGAACTAGCGTTAACTTACAATGAGCAGTTCTTC.

CDR3 loop: CASSFLENTEAFF. The CDR3 DNA follows: TGTGCCAGCAGCTTTCTGGAGAACACTGAAGCTTTCTTT. V and J are TRBV7-9 and TRBJ1-1; no clear D gene. CDR3 length equals 13 residues. Trimming pared 3 bases from V and 1 base from J, leaving 6 bases between. Germline CDR1 SEHNR, CDR2 FQNEAQ (reference sequence).